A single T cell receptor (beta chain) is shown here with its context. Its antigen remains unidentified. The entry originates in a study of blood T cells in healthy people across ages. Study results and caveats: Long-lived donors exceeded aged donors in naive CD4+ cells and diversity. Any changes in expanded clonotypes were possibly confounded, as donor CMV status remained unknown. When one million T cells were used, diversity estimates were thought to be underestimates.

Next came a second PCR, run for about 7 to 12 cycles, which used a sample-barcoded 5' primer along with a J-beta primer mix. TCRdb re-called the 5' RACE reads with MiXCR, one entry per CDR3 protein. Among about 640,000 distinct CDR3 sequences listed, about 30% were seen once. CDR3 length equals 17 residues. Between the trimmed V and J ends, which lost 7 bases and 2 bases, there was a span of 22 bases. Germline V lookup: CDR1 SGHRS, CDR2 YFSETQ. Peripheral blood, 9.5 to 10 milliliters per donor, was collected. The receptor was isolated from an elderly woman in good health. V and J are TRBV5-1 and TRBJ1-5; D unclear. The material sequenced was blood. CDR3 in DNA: TGCGCCAGCTTGGGCAGAGGGCCCCATGATGGCAATCAGCCCCAGCATTTT. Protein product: CASLGRGPHDGNQPQHF.